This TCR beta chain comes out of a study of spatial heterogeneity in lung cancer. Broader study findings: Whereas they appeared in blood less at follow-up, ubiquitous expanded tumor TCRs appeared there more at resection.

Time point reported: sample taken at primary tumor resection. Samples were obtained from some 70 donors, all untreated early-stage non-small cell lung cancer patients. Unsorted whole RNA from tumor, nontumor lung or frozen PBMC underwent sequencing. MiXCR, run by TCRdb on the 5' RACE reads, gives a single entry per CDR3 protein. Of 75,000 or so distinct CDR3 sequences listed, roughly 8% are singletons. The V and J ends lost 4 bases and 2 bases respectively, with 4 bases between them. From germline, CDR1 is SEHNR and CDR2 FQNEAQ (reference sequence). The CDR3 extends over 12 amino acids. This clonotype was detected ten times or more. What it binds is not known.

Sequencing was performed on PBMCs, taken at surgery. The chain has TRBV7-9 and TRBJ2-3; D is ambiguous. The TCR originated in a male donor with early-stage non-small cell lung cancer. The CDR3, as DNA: TGTGCCAGCAGCTCATTCACAGATACGCAGTATTTT. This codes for CASSSFTDTQYF.